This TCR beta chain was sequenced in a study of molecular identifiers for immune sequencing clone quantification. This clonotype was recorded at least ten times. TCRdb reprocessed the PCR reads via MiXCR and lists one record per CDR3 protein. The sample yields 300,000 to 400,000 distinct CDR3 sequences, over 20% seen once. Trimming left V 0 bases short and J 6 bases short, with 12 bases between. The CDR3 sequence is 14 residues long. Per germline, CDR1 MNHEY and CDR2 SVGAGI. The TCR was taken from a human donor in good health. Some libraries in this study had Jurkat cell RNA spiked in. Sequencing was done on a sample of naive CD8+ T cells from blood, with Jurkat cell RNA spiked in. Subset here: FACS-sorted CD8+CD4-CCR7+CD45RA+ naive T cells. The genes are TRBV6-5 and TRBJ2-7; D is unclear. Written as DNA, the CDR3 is TGTGCCAGCAGTTACTCGAGGCTAGATCCCGAGCAGTACTTC. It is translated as CASSYSRLDPEQYF.